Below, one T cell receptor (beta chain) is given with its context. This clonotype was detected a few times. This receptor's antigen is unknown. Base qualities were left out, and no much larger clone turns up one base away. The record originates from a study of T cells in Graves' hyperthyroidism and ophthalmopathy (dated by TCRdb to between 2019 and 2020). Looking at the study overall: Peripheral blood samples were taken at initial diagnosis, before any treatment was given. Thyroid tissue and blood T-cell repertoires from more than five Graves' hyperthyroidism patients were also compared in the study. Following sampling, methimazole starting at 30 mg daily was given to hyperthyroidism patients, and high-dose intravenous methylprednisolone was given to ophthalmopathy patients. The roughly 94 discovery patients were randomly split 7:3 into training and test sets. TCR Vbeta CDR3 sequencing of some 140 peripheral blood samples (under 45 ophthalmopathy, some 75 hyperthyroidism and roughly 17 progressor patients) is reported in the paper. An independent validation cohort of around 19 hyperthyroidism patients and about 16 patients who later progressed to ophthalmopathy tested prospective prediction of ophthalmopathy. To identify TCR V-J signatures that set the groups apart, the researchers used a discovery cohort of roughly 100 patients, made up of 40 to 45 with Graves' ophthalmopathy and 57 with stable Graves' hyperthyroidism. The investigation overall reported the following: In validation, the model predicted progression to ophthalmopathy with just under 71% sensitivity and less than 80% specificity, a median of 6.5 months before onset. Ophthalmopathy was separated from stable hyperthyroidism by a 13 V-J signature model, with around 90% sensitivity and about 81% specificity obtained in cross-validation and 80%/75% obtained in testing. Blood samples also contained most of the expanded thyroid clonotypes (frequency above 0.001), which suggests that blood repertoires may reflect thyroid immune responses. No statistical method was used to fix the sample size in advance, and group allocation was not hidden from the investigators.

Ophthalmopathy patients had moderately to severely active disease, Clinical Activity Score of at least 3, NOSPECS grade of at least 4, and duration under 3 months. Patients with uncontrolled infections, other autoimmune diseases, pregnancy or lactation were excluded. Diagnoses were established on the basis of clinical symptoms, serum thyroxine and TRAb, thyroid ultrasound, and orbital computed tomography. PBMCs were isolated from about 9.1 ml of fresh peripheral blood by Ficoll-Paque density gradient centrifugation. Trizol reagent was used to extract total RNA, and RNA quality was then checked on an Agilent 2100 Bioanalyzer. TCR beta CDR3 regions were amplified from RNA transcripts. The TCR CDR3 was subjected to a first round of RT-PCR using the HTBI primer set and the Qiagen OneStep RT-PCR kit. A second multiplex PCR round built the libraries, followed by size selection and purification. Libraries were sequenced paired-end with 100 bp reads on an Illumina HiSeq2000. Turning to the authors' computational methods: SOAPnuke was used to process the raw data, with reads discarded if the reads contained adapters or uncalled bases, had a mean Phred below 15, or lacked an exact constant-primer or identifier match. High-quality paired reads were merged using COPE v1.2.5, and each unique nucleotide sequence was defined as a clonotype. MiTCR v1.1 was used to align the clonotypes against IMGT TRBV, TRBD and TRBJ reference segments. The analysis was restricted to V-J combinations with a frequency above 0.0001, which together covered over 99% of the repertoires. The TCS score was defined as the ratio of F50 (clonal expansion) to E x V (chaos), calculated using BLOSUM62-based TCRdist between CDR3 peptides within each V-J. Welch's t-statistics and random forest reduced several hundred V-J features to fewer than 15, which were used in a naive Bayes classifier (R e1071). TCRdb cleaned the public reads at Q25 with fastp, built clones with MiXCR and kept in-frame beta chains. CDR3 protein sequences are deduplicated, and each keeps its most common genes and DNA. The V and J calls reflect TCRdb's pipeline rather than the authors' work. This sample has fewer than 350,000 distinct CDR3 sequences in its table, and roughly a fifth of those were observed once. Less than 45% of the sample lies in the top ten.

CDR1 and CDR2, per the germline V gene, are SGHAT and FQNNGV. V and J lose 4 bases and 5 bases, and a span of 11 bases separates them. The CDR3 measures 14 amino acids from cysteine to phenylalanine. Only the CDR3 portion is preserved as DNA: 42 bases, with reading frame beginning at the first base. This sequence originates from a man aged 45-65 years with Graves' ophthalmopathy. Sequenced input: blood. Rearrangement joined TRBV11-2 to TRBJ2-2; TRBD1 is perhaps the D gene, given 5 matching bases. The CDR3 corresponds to CASSWVGQTGELFF. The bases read TGTGCCAGCAGCTGGGTGGGGCAAACCGGGGAGCTGTTTTTT.